There are a few counts of the clone carrying this T cell receptor (beta chain). This sample is drawn from a study of blood T cell repertoires in COVID-19. Whole-study context: The United States, Italy and Spain were the sources of the acute and convalescent COVID-19 samples. PBMCs, B-cell-depleted T cells, or T cells provided the cDNA or gDNA that made up the material.

The CDR3 extends over 14 amino acids. The germline V gene has CDR1 MDHEN and CDR2 SYDVKM. The ends were cut back, 0 bases at V and 3 bases at J, with 6 bases in the middle. The authors' processing: Estimation of nucleated cell counts was performed using reference gene primer amplification. This table comes from immunoSEQ multiplex PCR, and its TCRdb copy is limited to in-frame clones, with some not included. The V and J calls and clone size were taken over from that table, and D and trimming were inferred from the DNA. This table holds about 120,000 clones, approximately 80% found once. The material sequenced was peripheral blood. The origin of this receptor is a man aged 55 to 70 with acute or convalescent COVID-19. The chain carries TRBV28 and TRBJ1-5, with D uncertain. CDR3 in amino acids: CASSLWAVNQPQHF. The CDR3 DNA reads TGTGCCAGCAGTTTATGGGCAGTCAATCAGCCCCAGCATTTT.